This T cell receptor (beta chain) was recorded in a study of human T cells and chemical hapten exposure. Study-wide results and caveats: Alopecia in the donors means their immune response may deviate from healthy people's.

Methods used by the authors: Sample-level TCR yields exhibited a median of roughly 96,000, with a range of roughly 23,224 to 750,000. TCRdb re-called the RACE reads with MiXCR, one entry per CDR3 protein. The authors' filters were not applied to this entry. This table holds fewer than 100,000 distinct CDR3 sequences, roughly 11% found once. The CDR3 covers 15 residues. Germline V CDR1 and CDR2: KGHSH, LQKENI. The V gene lost 3 bases and the J gene lost 4 bases, with 15 bases spanning the gap. With regard to this clonotype: What it binds is not known.

Time point denoted: patch test 2, 6 weeks after DPC sensitization. Treatment: therapeutic diphenylcyclopropenone sensitization with weekly scalp DPC. Someone pulled total RNA out of unfractionated whole blood. This sample comprised whole blood, obtained in connection with sensitization to the hapten diphenylcyclopropenone (DPC). This receptor was obtained from a man between 18 and 35 years old with alopecia areata. Some clones in this sample may be carry-over from other donors' samples. The chain joins TRBV18 to TRBJ1-2; D unresolved. The DNA of the CDR3 is TGTGCCAGCTCACCTTCGGCGGGGATAGGCTATGGCTACACCTTC. Translated: CASSPSAGIGYGYTF.